This is a list of T cell receptor beta chains from one sample in a study of Tregs in tolerant kidney transplant recipients. The table came from immunoSEQ multiplex PCR; TCRdb's copy has only in-frame clones and leaves some out. The sample contains approximately 93,000 clones, over 85% of which appear only once. Here the sequenced sample was CD4+ T cells from blood, taken before the transplant. All receptors derive from a human donor who received a combined kidney and bone marrow transplant. The CDR3 runs from the conserved cysteine through the conserved F or W. A D gene is named only where the DNA matches it firmly.

J: TRBJ2-1
V: TRBV5-4
D: TRBD2
CDR3: CASSPGGWSSYNEQFF
DNA: TGTGCCAGCAGCCCGGGAGGTTGGAGCTCCTACAATGAGCAGTTCTTC

J: TRBJ1-5
V: TRBV28
D: NA
CDR3: CASRRGHQPQHF
DNA: TGTGCCAGCAGGCGGGGGCATCAGCCCCAGCATTTT

J: TRBJ1-4
V: TRBV2
D: NA
CDR3: CASSEARPQGEKLFF
DNA: TGTGCCAGCAGTGAAGCGCGCCCCCAGGGTGAAAAACTGTTTTTT

J: TRBJ1-2
V: TRBV11-3
D: NA
CDR3: CASSFQGSYGYTF
DNA: TGTGCCAGCAGCTTTCAGGGATCCTATGGCTACACCTTC

J: TRBJ1-6
V: TRBV9
D: NA
CDR3: CASSVSLSSYNSPLHF
DNA: TGTGCCAGCAGCGTTTCTCTTAGCTCCTATAATTCCCCCCTCCACTTT

J: TRBJ2-3
V: TRBV6-5
D: NA
CDR3: CASRRQGRGTDTQYF
DNA: TGTGCCAGCAGACGACAGGGGAGGGGCACAGATACGCAGTATTTT

J: TRBJ1-2
V: TRBV6-6
D: NA
CDR3: CASSYSRGYFYGYTF
DNA: TGTGCCAGCAGTTACTCTAGGGGGTACTTCTATGGCTACACCTTC

J: TRBJ2-7
V: TRBV6-1
D: NA
CDR3: CASSTILDSLQRQYF
DNA: TGTGCCAGCAGCACTATATTGGACAGTCTGCAAAGACAGTACTTC

J: TRBJ1-1
V: TRBV11-2
D: NA
CDR3: CASSLDFTGNTEAFF
DNA: TGTGCCAGCAGCTTAGATTTCACAGGGAACACTGAAGCTTTCTTT

J: TRBJ2-3
V: TRBV29-1
D: NA
CDR3: CSVLITGTDTQYF
DNA: TGCAGCGTCTTAATAACGGGGACAGATACGCAGTATTTT